This T cell receptor beta chain came from a study of T-cell memory formation after mild COVID-19. TCRdb itself ran the 5' RACE reads through MiXCR, one entry per CDR3 protein. The sample has some 150,000 distinct CDR3 sequences, about 23% seen once. For this clonotype: Antigen specificity is unknown.

Whole-study results and caveats: Some clones that responded turned up in pre-infection memory, which suggests that cross-reactive memory joined in.

Specimen: PBMCs or a T cell subset sorted from them (not recorded which). This receptor was identified in an adult woman who had mild COVID-19 (a few samples of this study predate the infection). Cell type and time point are not known.

CDR3 sequence reads: CASSPGQGNNSPLHF. The CDR3, as DNA: TGCGCCAGCAGCCCGGGACAGGGGAATAATTCACCCCTCCACTTT. The chain recombines TRBV4-1 with TRBJ1-6, with 10 bases identical to TRBD1. J was trimmed by 5 bases and V by 4 bases; bases with no gene match: 2. The CDR3 is 15 residues long. Germline CDR1 reads MGHRA; CDR2 reads YSYEKL.